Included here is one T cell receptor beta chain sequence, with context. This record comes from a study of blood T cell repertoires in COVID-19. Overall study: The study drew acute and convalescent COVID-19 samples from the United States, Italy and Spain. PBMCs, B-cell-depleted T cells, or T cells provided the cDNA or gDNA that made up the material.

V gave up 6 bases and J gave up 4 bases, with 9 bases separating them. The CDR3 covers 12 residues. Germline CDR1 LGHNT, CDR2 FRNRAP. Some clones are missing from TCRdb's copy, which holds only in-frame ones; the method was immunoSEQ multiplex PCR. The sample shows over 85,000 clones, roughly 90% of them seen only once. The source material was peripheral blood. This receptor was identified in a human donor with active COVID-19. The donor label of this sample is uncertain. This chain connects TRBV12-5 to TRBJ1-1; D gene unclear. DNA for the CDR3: TGTGCTAGTGGCCCCGGGAGCACTGAAGCTTTCTTT. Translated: CASGPGSTEAFF.